This TCR beta chain was retrieved from a study of blood T cell repertoires in COVID-19. Across the study: Acute and convalescent COVID-19 samples came from the United States, Italy and Spain. The analysed material was cDNA or gDNA that came from T cells, B-cell-depleted T cells, or PBMCs.

Recruitment covered 25 or so US areas and drew participants whose ages spanned roughly 18 to 90 years. This CDR3 is 17 amino acids long. Libraries were prepared by immunoSEQ multiplex PCR; TCRdb keeps only in-frame clonotypes and omits some of them. The repertoire has around 300,000 clones, almost 90% of them found once; the top ten carry less than 2%. Sequencing input: PBMCs or T cells enriched from blood (not recorded which). This sequence joins TRBV21-1 and TRBJ2-5; the table's D call, TRBD2, has no DNA check behind it. TRBV21-1 is a pseudogene locus. This receptor was identified in a woman younger than 30 with acute COVID-19. In nucleotides, the CDR3 is TGTGCCAGCAGCAAAACCGGGACTAGGGGGGGCGGAGAGACCCAGTACTTC. Protein: CASSKTGTRGGGETQYF.